This T cell receptor (beta chain) was obtained from a study of CD8+ T cells in alopecia areata. Overall study results and limits: Relative to mice, TCR sharing across patients was less clear, a difference possibly HLA-related.

Both peripheral blood and punch biopsies of lesional scalp skin were obtained from patients who had alopecia areata. The authors sorted CD4+ and CD8+ T cells from PBMCs. TCR sequencing used cDNA made by reverse transcription of extracted RNA. Data came from immunoSEQ multiplex PCR; TCRdb stores just in-frame clones and leaves some out. The sample shows 70,000 to 95,000 clones, roughly 50% of them seen only once. Germline CDR1 SQVTM, CDR2 ANQGSEA. Between the trimmed V and J ends, which lost 7 bases and 4 bases, there was a span of 5 bases. The CDR3 length is 10 residues. With regard to this clone: Its antigen remains unidentified.

Sequenced sample: NKG2D-high CD8+ T cells sorted from blood. The chain employs TRBV29-1 and TRBJ2-1; D is unresolved. This sequence was found in a human donor with alopecia areata. The CDR3 DNA is TGCAGCGCCCGGTACAATGAGCAGTTCTTC. It encodes CSARYNEQFF.